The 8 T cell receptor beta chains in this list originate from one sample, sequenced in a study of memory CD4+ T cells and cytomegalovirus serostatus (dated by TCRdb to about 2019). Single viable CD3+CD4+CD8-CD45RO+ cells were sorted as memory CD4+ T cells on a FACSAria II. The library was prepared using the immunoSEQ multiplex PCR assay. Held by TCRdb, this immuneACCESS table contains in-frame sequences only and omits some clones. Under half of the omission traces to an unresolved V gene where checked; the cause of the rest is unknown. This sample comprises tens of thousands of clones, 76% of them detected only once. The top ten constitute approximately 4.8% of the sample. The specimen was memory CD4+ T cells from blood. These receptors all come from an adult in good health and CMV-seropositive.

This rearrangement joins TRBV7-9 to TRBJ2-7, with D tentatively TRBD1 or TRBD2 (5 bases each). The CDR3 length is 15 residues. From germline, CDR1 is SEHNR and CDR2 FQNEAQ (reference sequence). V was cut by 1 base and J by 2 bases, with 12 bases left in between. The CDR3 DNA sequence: TGTGCCAGCAGCTTAGGGGATGAGGGGCCCTACGAGCAGTACTTC. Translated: CASSLGDEGPYEQYF.

CDR3 nucleotides: TGTGCCAGCAGCTTGAGACAGGGAGGGGACACTGAAGCTTTCTTT. Its translation is CASSLRQGGDTEAFF. The V call is TRBV11-2, the J call TRBJ1-1; 7 bases match TRBD1. The CDR3 loop spans 15 amino acids. The V gene end was trimmed by 3 bases and the J gene end by 3 bases; junction bases not matched to a gene: 7. The germline CDR1 and CDR2 sequences are SGHAT and FQNNGV.

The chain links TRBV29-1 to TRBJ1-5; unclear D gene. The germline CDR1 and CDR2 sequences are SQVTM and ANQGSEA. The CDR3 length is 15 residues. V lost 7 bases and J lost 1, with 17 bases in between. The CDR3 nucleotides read TGCAGCGCTCGTGGCGATAAGACGAGCAATCAGCCCCAGCATTTT. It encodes CSARGDKTSNQPQHF.

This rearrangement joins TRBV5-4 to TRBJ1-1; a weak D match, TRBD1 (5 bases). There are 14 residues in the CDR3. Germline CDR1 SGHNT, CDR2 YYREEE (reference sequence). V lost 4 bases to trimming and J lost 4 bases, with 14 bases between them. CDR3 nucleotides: TGTGCCAGCAGCGCAGGGTCGGGTCGCACTGAAGCTTTCTTT. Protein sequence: CASSAGSGRTEAFF. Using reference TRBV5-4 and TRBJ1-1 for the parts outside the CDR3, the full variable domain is ETGVTQSPTHLIKTRGQQVTLRCSSQSGHNTVSWYQQALGQGPQFIFQYYREEENGRGNFPPRFSGLQFPNYSSELNVNALELDDSALYLCASSAGSGRTEAFFGQGTRLTVV.

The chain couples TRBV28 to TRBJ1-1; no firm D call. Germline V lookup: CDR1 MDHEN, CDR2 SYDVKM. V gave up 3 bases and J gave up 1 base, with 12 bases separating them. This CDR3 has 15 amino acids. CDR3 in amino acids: CASSFSSAGNTEAFF. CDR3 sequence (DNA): TGTGCCAGCAGTTTCTCTTCGGCGGGGAACACTGAAGCTTTCTTT.

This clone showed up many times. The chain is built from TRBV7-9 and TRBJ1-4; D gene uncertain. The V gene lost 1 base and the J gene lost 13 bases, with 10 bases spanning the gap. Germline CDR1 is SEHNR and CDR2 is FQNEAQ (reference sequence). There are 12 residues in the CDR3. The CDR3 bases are TGTGCCAGCAGCTTAGAAGGGCGCCGACTGTTTTTT. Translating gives CASSLEGRRLFF.

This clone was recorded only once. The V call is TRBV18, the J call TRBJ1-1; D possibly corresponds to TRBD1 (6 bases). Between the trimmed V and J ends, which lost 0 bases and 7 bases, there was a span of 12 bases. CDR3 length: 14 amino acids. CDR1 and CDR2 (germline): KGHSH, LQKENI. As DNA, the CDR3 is TGTGCCAGCTCACCACCTCGGGGGGCTGGTGAAGCTTTCTTT. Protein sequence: CASSPPRGAGEAFF.

CDR3 nucleotides: TGTGCCAGCAGGTCAGAGGGGACTGAAGCTTTCTTT. It yields the protein CASRSEGTEAFF. The gene calls are TRBV2 and TRBJ1-1, with TRBD1 as a possible D gene (5 bases). Germline V lookup: CDR1 SNHLY, CDR2 FYNNEI. V was trimmed by 6 bases and J by 5 bases, leaving 10 bases between them. This CDR3 contains 12 residues.